The source of this TCR beta chain is a study of blood T cell repertoires in COVID-19. Turning to the study itself: Specimens from acute and convalescent COVID-19 originated in the United States, Italy and Spain. PBMCs, B-cell-depleted T cells, or T cells provided the cDNA or gDNA that made up the material.

The Seattle site enrolled patients during active infection and followed them longitudinally. Germline V gene data show CDR1 as LGHDT and CDR2 as YNNKEL (reference sequence). Between the trimmed V and J ends, which lost 2 bases and 7 bases, there was a span of 12 bases. The CDR3 runs to 13 residues. In the original processing: The assay estimated nucleated cells by amplifying reference gene primers. TCRdb keeps only in-frame clones here, not all; method: immunoSEQ multiplex PCR. That table gives V, J and clone size, and the DNA gave D and trimming. The data contain roughly 150,000 clones, 79% of them seen just once; the ten biggest clones take up 8.1%.

This sequence originates from a woman aged 60-75 years with COVID-19, enrolled during active disease. The sequencing sample was made of peripheral blood. This sequence joins TRBV3-1 (or the pseudogene TRBV3-2) and TRBJ2-7; unclear D gene. The CDR3 sequence is CASSQYQSREQYF. CDR3 coding DNA: TGTGCCAGCAGCCAATATCAGTCCCGAGAGCAGTACTTC.